The 10 T cell receptor beta chains presented below share a single source sample, sequenced in a study of cytomegalovirus exposure and HLA in healthy donors. Researchers ran the PCR with 60 Vbeta and 13 Jbeta primers. Sequencing used immunoSEQ multiplex PCR; TCRdb keeps in-frame clones, though not all of them. Of 130,000 to 150,000 clones in the sample, about 78% were seen once. Specimen: PBMCs. All receptors derive from a man between 35 and 55 years old in good health and CMV-seropositive.

This clone was seen just once. This sequence joins TRBV6-1 and TRBJ1-5, with 9 bases that match TRBD1. CDR1 is MNHNS, CDR2 SASEGT, per germline. The CDR3 length is 15 residues. Losses at the gene ends were 11 bases for V and 2 bases for J; bases not matched to a gene: 10. In DNA form, the CDR3 reads TGTGCCGGAGGGACAGGGTCTGGGGGCAATCAGCCCCAGCATTTT. Translation: CAGGTGSGGNQPQHF.

The gene calls are TRBV5-8 and TRBJ2-7, with unresolved D. The CDR3 length is 14 residues. Germline V gene data show CDR1 as SGHTS and CDR2 as YDEGEE. V shed 0 bases and J shed 4 bases, with 11 bases lying between them. CDR3 amino acids: CASSLGSSRYEQYF. Written as DNA, the CDR3 is TGTGCCAGCAGCTTGGGATCTAGTCGGTACGAGCAGTACTTC.

The chain combines TRBV7-9 with TRBJ2-1, with 8 positions matching TRBD1. CDR1 SEHNR and CDR2 FQNEAQ come from the germline V gene (reference sequence). This CDR3 is 16 amino acids long. The junction had 8 bases not matched to a gene; V was cut back by 4 bases and J by 3 bases. DNA for the CDR3: TGTGCCAGCAGCTCCGAGGACAGGGCATTCTACAATGAGCAGTTCTTC. Translated, it gives CASSSEDRAFYNEQFF.

V is TRBV5-6 and J is TRBJ2-3; 9 bases agree with TRBD2. Germline CDR1 is SGHDT and CDR2 is YYEEEE. The CDR3 has 15 amino acids. V trimming: 2 bases; J trimming: 5 bases; junction bases outside the gene matches: 6. CDR3 sequence reads: CASSLWGLAGDTQYF. In DNA form, the CDR3 reads TGTGCCAGCAGCTTATGGGGACTAGCTGGAGATACGCAGTATTTT. Full variable domain (missing parts from reference TRBV5-6 and TRBJ2-3): DAGVTQSPTHLIKTRGQQVTLRCSPKSGHDTVSWYQQALGQGPQFIFQYYEEEERQRGNFPDRFSGHQFPNYSSELNVNALLLGDSALYLCASSLWGLAGDTQYFGPGTRLTVL.

This chain links TRBV6-1 with TRBJ2-1; the match to TRBD2 covers 7 bases. Germline assignment: CDR1 MNHNS and CDR2 SASEGT. Trimming cost V 6 bases and J 1 base; bases outside gene matches: 6. This CDR3 spans 15 amino acids. CDR3 nucleotide sequence: TGTGCCAGCAGCCCAACAGCGGGGTCCTACAATGAGCAGTTCTTC. It specifies CASSPTAGSYNEQFF.

J is TRBJ1-2 and V is TRBV27, with D possibly being TRBD1 (5 bases). Germline values: CDR1 MNHEY, CDR2 SMNVEV (reference sequence). This CDR3 region has 16 residues. V lost 2 bases and J lost 4, with 17 bases in between. CDR3 DNA sequence: TGTGCCAGCAGTTTAGGAGGGGCAGACAGCCTCTATGGCTACACCTTC. It yields the protein CASSLGGADSLYGYTF.

The gene calls are TRBV13 and TRBJ2-1, with 10 bases matching TRBD1. Per the germline V gene, CDR1 is PRHDT and CDR2 is FYEKMQ (reference sequence). V lost 4 bases and J lost 4; bases outside the gene matches: 4. The CDR3 is made up of 15 amino acids. The CDR3 sequence is CASSSWDRGYNEQFF. As DNA, the CDR3 is TGTGCCAGCAGCTCCTGGGACAGGGGTTACAATGAGCAGTTCTTC. Full variable domain (rest looked up from reference TRBV13 and TRBJ2-1): AAGVIQSPRHLIKEKRETATLKCYPIPRHDTVYWYQQGPGQDPQFLISFYEKMQSDKGSIPDRFSAQQFSDYHSELNMSSLELGDSALYFCASSSWDRGYNEQFFGPGTRLTVL.

V and J are TRBV7-9 and TRBJ2-7, with 16 bases fitting TRBD2. V shed 0 bases, J shed 5 bases, and the junction held 10 bases outside the gene matches. The CDR3 covers 19 residues. Germline CDR1 reads SEHNR; CDR2 reads FQNEAQ (reference sequence). In nucleotides, the CDR3 is TGTGCCAGCAGCTTAGCGGGACTAGCGGGAGGGCCTGCGGTTGACGAGCAGTACTTC. It specifies CASSLAGLAGGPAVDEQYF.

The rearrangement links TRBV27 to TRBJ2-7; D not certain. V gave up 3 bases and J gave up 0 bases, with 6 bases separating them. The CDR3 contains 13 residues. Germline V CDR1 and CDR2: MNHEY, SMNVEV (reference sequence). CDR3 amino acids: CASSFSGSYEQYF. CDR3 DNA: TGTGCCAGCAGTTTTTCCGGCTCCTACGAGCAGTACTTC.

V usage is TRBV19 and J usage is TRBJ2-2; tentative D call: TRBD1 (5 bases). Germline assignment: CDR1 LNHDA and CDR2 SQIVND (reference sequence). The CDR3 contains 16 residues. The V gene lost 3 bases and the J gene lost 0 bases, with 11 bases spanning the gap. The CDR3 spells CASSMQGYPNTGELFF. Here the CDR3 DNA reads TGTGCCAGTAGTATGCAGGGTTATCCGAACACCGGGGAGCTGTTTTTT.